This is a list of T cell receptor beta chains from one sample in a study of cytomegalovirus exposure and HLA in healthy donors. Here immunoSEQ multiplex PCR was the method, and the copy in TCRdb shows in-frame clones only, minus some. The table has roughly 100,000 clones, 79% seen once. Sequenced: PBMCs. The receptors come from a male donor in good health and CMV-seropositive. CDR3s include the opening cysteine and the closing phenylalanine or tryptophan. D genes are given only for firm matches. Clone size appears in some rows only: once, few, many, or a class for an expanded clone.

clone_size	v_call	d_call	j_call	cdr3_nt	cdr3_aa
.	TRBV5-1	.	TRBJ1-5	TGCGCCAGCAGCTTGTCCGGGGATAGCAATCAGCCCCAGCATTTT	CASSLSGDSNQPQHF
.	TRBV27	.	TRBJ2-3	TGTGCCAGCAGTTTATGGAAGTCGGCGGGAGATACGCAGTATTTT	CASSLWKSAGDTQYF
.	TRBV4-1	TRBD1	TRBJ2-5	TGCGCCAGCAGCCCCCCAACCGGACAGGGGGTGGGGACCCAGTACTTC	CASSPPTGQGVGTQYF
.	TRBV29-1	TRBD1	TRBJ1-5	TGCAGCGTTCAGACAGGGGGTTATCAGCCCCAGCATTTT	CSVQTGGYQPQHF
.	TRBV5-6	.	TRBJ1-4	TGTGCCAGCAGCAGAGCCGGGGCTAATGAAAAACTGTTTTTT	CASSRAGANEKLFF
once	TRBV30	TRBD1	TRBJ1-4	TGTGCCTGCCTATCAGGGGGCGGAGAAAAACTGTTTTTT	CACLSGGGEKLFF
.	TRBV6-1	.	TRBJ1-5	TGTGCCAGCCGCCCAACAGGCGATCAGCCCCAGCATTTT	CASRPTGDQPQHF
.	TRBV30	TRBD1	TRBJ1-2	TGTGCCTGGAGTCCCGATCAGGGGGCCTATGGCTACACCTTC	CAWSPDQGAYGYTF
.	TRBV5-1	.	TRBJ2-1	TGCGCCAGCAGCTTCGGGGTGGAGGGTGAGCAGTTCTTC	CASSFGVEGEQFF
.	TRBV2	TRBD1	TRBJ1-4	TGTGCCAGCAGACGGGACAGGGCTAATGAAAAACTGTTTTTT	CASRRDRANEKLFF
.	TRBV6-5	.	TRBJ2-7	TGTGCCAGCAGTTACCCTAACTTC	CASSYPNF
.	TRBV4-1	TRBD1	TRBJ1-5	TGCGCCAGCAGCCAACAGGGGGATCAGCCCCAGCATTTT	CASSQQGDQPQHF
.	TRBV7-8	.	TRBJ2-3	TGTGCCAGCAGGGAGAGTAACAGGGATGAAGGTACGCAGTATTTT	CASRESNRDEGTQYF
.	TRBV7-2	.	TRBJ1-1	TGTGCCAGCAGCCCGCGAGGCACTGAAGCTTTCTTT	CASSPRGTEAFF
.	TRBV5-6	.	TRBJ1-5	TGTGCCAGCAGCGTGGAGGGGTATAGCAATCAGCCCCAGCATTTT	CASSVEGYSNQPQHF
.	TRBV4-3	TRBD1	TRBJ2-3	TGCGCCAGCAGCCACAAAGGACAGGGCCGCACAGATACGCAGTATTTT	CASSHKGQGRTDTQYF
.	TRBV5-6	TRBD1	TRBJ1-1	TGTGCCAGCAGCGCCGGGACAGAATATGAAGCTTTCTTT	CASSAGTEYEAFF
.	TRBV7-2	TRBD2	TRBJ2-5	TGTGCCAGCAGCCCAGACTCTAGCGGGGTCAAGTACCAAGAGACCCAGTACTTC	CASSPDSSGVKYQETQYF
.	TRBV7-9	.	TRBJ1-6	TGTGCCAGCAGCCAAACAGCTAGCAATTCACCCCTCCACTTT	CASSQTASNSPLHF
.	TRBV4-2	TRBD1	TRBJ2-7	TGTGCCAGCAGCCCCTACCGGGACAGGTCCTACGAGCAGTACTTC	CASSPYRDRSYEQYF
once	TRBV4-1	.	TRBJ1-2	TGCGCCAGCAGCCAAGATCGGGGAGGGTATGGCTACACCTTC	CASSQDRGGYGYTF
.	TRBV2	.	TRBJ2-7	TGTGCCAGCAGTGAAGGGGGCATGGGGTACGAGCAGTACTTC	CASSEGGMGYEQYF
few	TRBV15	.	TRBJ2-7	TGTGCCACCAGCAGATTATTCTACGAGCAGTACTTC	CATSRLFYEQYF
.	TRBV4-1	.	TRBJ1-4	TGCGCCAGCAGCCAAGGGGGCAGGGAAAAACTGTTTTTT	CASSQGGREKLFF
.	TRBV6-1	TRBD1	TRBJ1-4	TGTGCCAGCAGTGAAGGGACAGGGGGCTGGGGTGAAAAACTGTTTTTT	CASSEGTGGWGEKLFF
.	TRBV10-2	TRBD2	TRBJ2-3	TGCGCCAGCAGTGTGAGCGGGGCCACAGATACGCAGTATTTT	CASSVSGATDTQYF
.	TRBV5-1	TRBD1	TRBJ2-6	TGCGCCAGCAGCTGGGACAGTGCGGGGGCCAACGTCCTGACTTTC	CASSWDSAGANVLTF
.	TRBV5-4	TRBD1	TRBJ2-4	TGTGCCAGCAGCGCCGGGACAGTAAAAAACATTCAGTACTTC	CASSAGTVKNIQYF
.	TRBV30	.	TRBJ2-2	TGTGCCTGGTCAGGGGCCACCGGGGAGCTGTTTTTT	CAWSGATGELFF
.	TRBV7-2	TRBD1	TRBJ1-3	TGTGCCAGCAGCTCCTCCACCCAGGCGACAGGGCCCGGAAACACCATATATTTT	CASSSSTQATGPGNTIYF
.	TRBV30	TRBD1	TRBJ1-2	TGTGCCTGGAGTGTACAGGGGTTGCGTGGCTACACCTTC	CAWSVQGLRGYTF
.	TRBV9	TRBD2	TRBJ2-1	TGTGCCAGCAGCGCTAGCGGGGGGGCCATTGTGAATGAGCAGTTCTTC	CASSASGGAIVNEQFF
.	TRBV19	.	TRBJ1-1	TGTGCCAGTAAATTGAGGAACACTGAAGCTTTCTTT	CASKLRNTEAFF
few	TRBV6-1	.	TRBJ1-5	TGTGCCAGCAGTGAAGCCCCGCGCGGGGGCAATCAGCCCCAGCATTTT	CASSEAPRGGNQPQHF
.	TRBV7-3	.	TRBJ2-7	TGTGCCAGCAGCTCGGGACTCCTCCGCTACGAGCAGTACTTC	CASSSGLLRYEQYF
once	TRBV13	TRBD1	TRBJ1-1	TGTGCCAGCAGACCTGGACAGGGGGCCTTGAACACTGAAGCTTTCTTT	CASRPGQGALNTEAFF
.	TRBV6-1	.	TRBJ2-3	TGTGCCAGCAGTGTCTTTTCGGCGAGGGCTGGAGATACGCAGTATTTT	CASSVFSARAGDTQYF
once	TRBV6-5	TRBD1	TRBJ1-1	TGTGCCAGCAGTTTCACCGGACAGGGGAGGAACACTGAAGCTTTCTTT	CASSFTGQGRNTEAFF
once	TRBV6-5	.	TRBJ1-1	TGTGCCAGCAGTCGAACAGGGTTGGCGACTGAAGCTTTCTTT	CASSRTGLATEAFF